This T cell receptor (beta chain) derives from a study of CD4+ T cells in melanoma. Study-wide findings and caveats: Neoantigen-specific CD4+ T cells in melanoma reportedly had diverse differentiation states. A reported correlation linked neoantigen-specific CD4+ T cells to CD8+, macrophage and B cell function.

Repertoires were generated with immunoSEQ multiplex PCR, while TCRdb's copy carries only in-frame clones and drops some. Seen here are 9,000 to 13,000 clones, nearly 80% observed once, and the top ten hold around 20%. CDR1 is SGHTA, CDR2 FQGNSA, per germline. V lost 5 bases and J lost 7; bases outside the gene matches: 16. The CDR3 totals 17 residues. About this clone itself: No antigen is known for it.

V gene TRBV7-2 combines with J gene TRBJ2-2; 7 nucleotides agree with TRBD2. Sequenced input: cells from a culture (not recorded whether cultured in vitro). This TCR was recovered from a human donor with melanoma. CDR3 in amino acids: CASSPARGGGGDGELFF. The CDR3 nucleotides read TGTGCCAGCAGCCCGGCCCGGGGCGGGGGAGGGGACGGGGAGCTGTTTTTT.